The entry below describes one T cell receptor beta chain. The target antigen is unknown. One end of the junction does not line up with germline, which may come from a read error. Measured with immunoSEQ multiplex PCR; TCRdb has only the in-frame clones, and not every one. The table shows under 20,000 clones, with roughly 82% occurring only once. The data originate from a study of T cells and Merkel cell carcinoma outcomes. Regarding the study as a whole: Reportedly, T-cell repertoire with density predicts Merkel cell carcinoma outcomes.

This CDR3 has 12 residues. CDR1 and CDR2 (germline): SGHRS, YFSETQ. The origin of this receptor is a human donor with Merkel cell carcinoma. The sequencing sample was made of tumor tissue from Merkel cell carcinoma. V usage is TRBV5-1 and J usage is TRBJ2-1; D is perhaps TRBD1 (5 bases). The CDR3 sequence is CVSSQGYNEQFF. CDR3 bases: TGCGTCAGCAGCCAGGGTTACAATGAGCAGTTCTTC.